Sequencing of this TCR beta chain was carried out in a study of blood T cell repertoires in COVID-19. Study as a whole: Collection of acute and convalescent COVID-19 samples took place in the United States, Italy and Spain.

Original data processing: The assay estimated nucleated cells by amplifying reference gene primers. Sequencing used immunoSEQ multiplex PCR; TCRdb keeps in-frame clones, though not all of them. That table furnishes V, J and clone size, whereas the DNA furnished D and trimming. Of roughly 160,000 clones listed, roughly four fifths are singletons. Source material: peripheral blood. The receptor was isolated from an elderly woman with acute or convalescent COVID-19.

The CDR3, as DNA: TGTGCCAGCAGTTACAATTTGGGGACAGGGAGCACAGATACGCAGTATTTT. Translation gives CASSYNLGTGSTDTQYF. This chain uses TRBV6-2 or TRBV6-3 with TRBJ2-3; 9 bases line up with TRBD1. Germline loops: CDR1 MNHEY, CDR2 SVGEGT. CDR3 length: 17 residues. V lost 2 bases, J lost 0 bases, and 6 bases stayed unmatched.